These 22 T cell receptor beta chains originate from one sample sequenced in a study of metastatic and nonmetastatic thyroid tumors. With MiXCR, TCRdb reprocessed the PCR reads. The sample shows around 15,000 clones, approximately 27% of them seen only once. No treatment had been given to any patient before thyroid surgery. Sequenced sample: tumor tissue. Every receptor here comes from a female donor with papillary thyroid cancer or a benign thyroid nodule (not recorded which). Some clones in this sample may be carry-over from other donors' samples.

Concerning this clone: A read error may account for a junction end that differs from germline. The chain joins TRBV10-3 to TRBJ2-7; 9 bases line up with TRBD2. The CDR3 loop spans 18 amino acids. Per germline, CDR1 ENHRY and CDR2 SYGVKD. CDR3 amino acids: CAISGPRSSGTSSYEQYF. The DNA of the CDR3 is TGTGCTATCAGCGGACCCAGGTCTAGCGGGACTAGCTCCTACGAGCAGTACTTC.

There are many counts of this clone. The V and J genes are TRBV15 and TRBJ1-2, with TRBD1 identical over 9 bases. V shed 2 bases and J 6 bases; nucleotides not matched to a gene: 4. This CDR3 spans 14 amino acids. Germline values: CDR1 LNHNV, CDR2 YYDKDF (reference sequence). CDR3 sequence reads: CATSRHTGGDGYTF. DNA for the CDR3: TGTGCCACCAGCAGACACACAGGGGGCGATGGCTACACCTTC.

V usage is TRBV30 and J usage is TRBJ2-7, with D unresolved. The CDR3 spans 11 residues. Germline V gives CDR1 GTSNPN, CDR2 SVGIG (reference sequence). V gave up 0 bases and J gave up 5 bases, with 5 bases separating them. The DNA of the CDR3 is TGTGCCTGGAGTGTATCCCACGAGCAGTACTTC. Amino acid sequence: CAWSVSHEQYF.

With regard to this clone: Here the CDR3 omits its conserved ending phenylalanine or tryptophan, so a read error is the likely source. Because the CDR3's place on the DNA is in doubt, the DNA is left out and the CDR3 is given as listed by TCRdb. The chain combines TRBV11-2 with TRBJ2-1; the table's D call of TRBD1 was not tested on the DNA. Ends included, the CDR3 has 15 residues. The V gene's germline CDR1 is SGHAT and CDR2 FQNNGV. CDR3: CASSSPLQGDNEHFL.

This clone was picked up many times. The chain combines TRBV3-1 with TRBJ2-5; TRBD2 agrees at 10 bases. J gave up 2 bases and V 5 bases, and 5 bases lay outside the gene matches. Germline loops: CDR1 LGHDT, CDR2 YNNKEL (reference sequence). The CDR3 spans 15 residues. The CDR3 region has the DNA TGTGCCAGCAGCTTGGGACTAGCGATACAAGAGACCCAGTACTTC. Translated, it gives CASSLGLAIQETQYF.

This clone was picked up a small number of times. This chain connects TRBV12-3 or TRBV12-4 to TRBJ1-5; D is possibly TRBD1 (6 bases). This CDR3 is 13 amino acids long. CDR3 sequence reads: CDGSEGGSQPQHF. The CDR3 DNA follows: TGTGACGGCAGTGAGGGGGGCAGTCAGCCCCAGCATTTT.

In its sample, this clone was seen many times. The chain employs TRBV7-6 and TRBJ2-5, with 7 bases fitting TRBD2. V gave up 0 bases and J gave up 1 base; unmatched junction bases: 2. Germline CDR1 is SGHVS and CDR2 is FNYEAQ. The CDR3 spans 15 residues. The CDR3 nucleotides read TGTGCCAGCAGCTTAGCCCGCGGGGGCCAAGAGACCCAGTACTTC. Translation: CASSLARGGQETQYF.

In this sample, this clone turned up many times. V is TRBV7-3 and J is TRBJ2-5; tentative D call: TRBD2 (6 bases). This CDR3 comprises 15 residues. CDR1 and CDR2 (germline): SGHTA, FQGTGA. The V and J ends lost 0 bases and 2 bases respectively, with 10 bases between them. The CDR3 nucleotides read TGTGCCAGCAGCTTAACGCGGGACTCGCAAGAGACCCAGTACTTC. Translated, it gives CASSLTRDSQETQYF.

A remark on this clone: Germline and junction disagree at one end, which may indicate a read error. The gene calls are TRBV12-3 or TRBV12-4 and TRBJ2-3; the D is unclear. This CDR3 is 14 amino acids long. The CDR3 DNA reads TGTGCCATCAGTTTAGCCCTAATGGCAGATACGCAGTATTTT. It yields the protein CAISLALMADTQYF.

This clone turned up a few times. The chain combines TRBV27 with TRBJ2-7; TRBD1 matches 11 bases. The CDR3 is 14 residues long. In germline, CDR1 is MNHEY, CDR2 SMNVEV (reference sequence). V was clipped by 4 bases and J by 10 bases; unmatched bases: 9. The CDR3 nucleotides are TGTGCCAGCAGTTGGGACAGGGGGTCGGTGGATCAGTACTTC. This codes for CASSWDRGSVDQYF.

The J gene is TRBJ2-7, the V gene TRBV28, with 8 bases matching TRBD2. The J segment lost 3 bases and the V segment lost 4 bases, leaving 17 bases of the junction unmatched. Germline V CDR1 and CDR2: MDHEN, SYDVKM. The CDR3 has 18 residues. This CDR3 reads CASSSHGVTSGKRYEQYF. CDR3 sequence (DNA): TGTGCCAGCAGTTCCCATGGTGTAACTAGCGGAAAACGCTACGAGCAGTACTTC.

This clone has only a few counts. V and J are TRBV15 and TRBJ1-2; possible D gene TRBD1, 6 bases. V was clipped by 5 bases and J by 5 bases, with 18 bases between them. CDR1 and CDR2 (germline): LNHNV, YYDKDF (reference sequence). CDR3 length equals 15 residues. In nucleotides, the CDR3 is TGTGCCACCAGCCACGAGGGGGGGCGCGGGTATGGCTACACCTTC. Its protein product is CATSHEGGRGYGYTF.

This clone was detected ten times or more. The chain's CDR3 is CASSQEGGWRGGDEQFF. Here the CDR3 DNA reads TGCGCCAGCAGCCAAGAAGGTGGGTGGCGGGGAGGCGATGAGCAGTTCTTC. The rearrangement joins TRBV4-1 to TRBJ2-1, with a possible D match to TRBD2 (6 bases). V was trimmed by 0 bases and J by 8 bases, leaving 20 bases between them. CDR1 and CDR2 (germline): MGHRA, YSYEKL. CDR3 length equals 17 residues.

This clone was seen only a few times. This chain links TRBV28 with TRBJ2-7, with TRBD2 matching over 7 bases. CDR1 is MDHEN, CDR2 SYDVKM, per germline. The CDR3 consists of 16 residues. V shed 2 bases and J 0 bases; nucleotides not matched to a gene: 7. CDR3 in amino acids: CASSLGGLMSSYEQYF. The CDR3 nucleotides are TGTGCCAGCAGTTTAGGGGGACTAATGAGCTCCTACGAGCAGTACTTC.

In this sample, this clone turned up once. This sequence joins TRBV9 and TRBJ1-6; weak D call: TRBD1 (6 bases). V was clipped by 2 bases and J by 10 bases, with 13 bases between them. Germline assignment: CDR1 SGDLS and CDR2 YYNGEE. The CDR3 is 14 residues long. The CDR3 DNA reads as TGTGCCAGCAGCGTGAGGACAGCAGGGTCACCCCTCCACTTT. Its translation: CASSVRTAGSPLHF.

This clone was counted many times. The chain joins TRBV2 to TRBJ1-5; D not resolved. The CDR3 length is 13 residues. Per germline, CDR1 SNHLY and CDR2 FYNNEI. V was clipped by 8 bases and J by 7 bases, with 15 bases between them. The DNA of the CDR3 is TGTGCCAGCTCTTGGGGTACGAGCCAGCCCCAGCATTTT. Translation gives CASSWGTSQPQHF.

This clone showed up just once. V is TRBV5-5 and J is TRBJ1-2; D is possibly TRBD1 (5 bases). Germline-derived CDR1 and CDR2 are SGHKS and YYEKEE (reference sequence). V shed 4 bases and J shed 2 bases, with 9 bases lying between them. The length of the CDR3 is 13 residues. CDR3 sequence (DNA): TGTGCCAGCAGCCAAAGACAGAACTATGGCTACACCTTC. Protein: CASSQRQNYGYTF.

On this clone: This may be a read error, as it is one base from a much larger clone. V gene TRBV7-3 combines with J gene TRBJ2-1, with D hard to call. The CDR3 is 11 residues long. V was pared by 5 bases and J by 4 bases, with 3 bases between. Germline-derived CDR1 and CDR2 are SGHTA and FQGTGA. This chain's CDR3 is CASSTYNEQFF. The CDR3 DNA reads TGTGCCAGCAGCACGTACAATGAGCAGTTCTTC.

This clone came up a few times. This clone may be a read error of a much larger clone one base away. The chain couples TRBV28 to TRBJ2-5, with a possible D match to TRBD2 (6 bases). Trimming pared 6 bases from V and 5 bases from J, leaving 10 bases between. The CDR3 totals 12 residues. From germline, CDR1 is MDHEN and CDR2 SYDVKM. This chain's CDR3 is CASSYGGETQYF. The DNA for the CDR3 is TGTGCCAGCAGCTACGGAGGGGAGACCCAGTACTTC.

This clone rates as medium-sized. The chain couples TRBV10-1 to TRBJ2-1; unclear D gene. The CDR3 covers 13 residues. V gave up 0 bases and J gave up 9 bases, with 9 bases separating them. Germline CDR1 WNHNN, CDR2 SYGVQD (reference sequence). The CDR3 sequence is CASSESQRAEQFF. Written as DNA, the CDR3 is TGCGCCAGCAGTGAGTCGCAGAGAGCTGAGCAGTTCTTC.

V gene TRBV7-2 combines with J gene TRBJ2-1, with 15 bases identical to TRBD2. Germline CDR1 SGHTA, CDR2 FQGNSA. Trimming at V came to 4 bases and at J to 7 bases, leaving 2 bases not matched to a gene. This CDR3 comprises 15 residues. CDR3 residues: CASSSGLAGGNEQFF. As DNA, the CDR3 is TGTGCCAGCAGCTCGGGACTAGCGGGAGGTAATGAGCAGTTCTTC.

There are a few counts of this clone. A much larger clone lies one base from this, so it may be a read error. The genes are TRBV4-2 and TRBJ1-1; no clear D gene. The CDR3 covers 14 residues. Germline V lookup: CDR1 LGHNA, CDR2 YNFKEQ. Trimming left V 0 bases short and J 3 bases short, with 8 bases between. Here the CDR3 DNA reads TGTGCCAGCAGCCAAGATGGACGGGACACTGAAGCTTTCTTT. Translating gives CASSQDGRDTEAFF.